Here is one T cell receptor (beta chain) with its context. The antigen is unknown. The data stem from a study of cytomegalovirus exposure and HLA in healthy donors. Study in general: Ancestry clustering placed around four fifths of several hundred genotyped donors in the Caucasian-associated cluster. The study's findings and limits: In presence/absence analyses, roughly uniform sequencing depth across donors was assumed. Both high specificity and high sensitivity reportedly marked the classifier's diagnosis of cytomegalovirus status.

The CDR3 contains 21 residues. From germline, CDR1 is SGDLS and CDR2 YYNGEE. V gave up 2 bases and J gave up 0 bases; unmatched junction bases: 15. It was with 60 Vbeta and 13 Jbeta primers that the PCR ran. This table comes from immunoSEQ multiplex PCR, and its TCRdb copy is limited to in-frame clones, with some not included. This table holds 150,000 to 200,000 clones, 80% found once. The sequenced sample consisted of PBMCs. The rearrangement joins TRBV9 to TRBJ2-6, with 9 bases identical to TRBD1. The source of this sequence is a boy between 10 and 17 years old in good health and CMV-seronegative. CDR3 region: CASSVPRDRVSSGSGANVLTF. CDR3 DNA sequence: TGTGCCAGCAGCGTCCCCCGGGACAGGGTCTCTTCTGGCTCTGGGGCCAACGTCCTGACTTTC.